This entry features one T cell receptor (beta chain) sequence. Its antigen is not identified. The CDR3 extends over 16 amino acids. The germline V gene has CDR1 SGHAT and CDR2 FQDESV (reference sequence). V was pared by 5 bases and J by 6 bases, with 10 bases of the junction left unmatched. This sample is drawn from a study of CD8+CD57+ T cells in acquired aplastic anemia. All sequencing subjects had displayed CD8+CD57+ cell expansion on flow cytometry. Profiling that covered TCR beta VDJ and CDR3 relied on genomic DNA as its template. TCRdb called the reads again in MiXCR, with one record for every CDR3 protein. Seen here are 150,000 to 170,000 distinct CDR3 sequences, approximately 52% observed once, and the top ten hold roughly 12%. Study observations and caveats: No significant difference in CD8+ Simpson's diversity was found between patients and controls.

The sequencing input was sorted CD4+, CD8+, or CD8+CD57+ T cells (not recorded which) from PBMCs. The receptor was isolated from a human donor with aplastic anemia. The chain combines TRBV11-1 with TRBJ1-4; TRBD1 matches at 9 bases. DNA for the CDR3: TGTGCCAGCAGCCGCATGACCGGGACAGGGCATGAAAAACTGTTTTTT. Protein: CASSRMTGTGHEKLFF.